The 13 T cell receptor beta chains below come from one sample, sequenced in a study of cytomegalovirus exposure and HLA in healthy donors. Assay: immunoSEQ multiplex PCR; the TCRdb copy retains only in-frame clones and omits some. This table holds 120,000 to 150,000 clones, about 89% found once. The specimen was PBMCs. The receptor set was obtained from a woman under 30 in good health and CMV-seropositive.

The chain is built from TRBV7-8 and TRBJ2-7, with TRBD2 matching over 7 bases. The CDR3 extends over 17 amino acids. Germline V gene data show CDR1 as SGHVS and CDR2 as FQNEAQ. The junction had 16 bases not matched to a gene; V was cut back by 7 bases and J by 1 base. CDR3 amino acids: CASTRGSMPSGSYEQYF. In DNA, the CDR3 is TGTGCCAGCACCAGAGGCTCAATGCCTAGCGGATCCTACGAGCAGTACTTC.

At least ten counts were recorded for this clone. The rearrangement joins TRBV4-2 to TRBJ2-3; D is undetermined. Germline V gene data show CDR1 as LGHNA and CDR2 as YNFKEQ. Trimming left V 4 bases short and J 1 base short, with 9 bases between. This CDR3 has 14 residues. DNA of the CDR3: TGTGCCAGCAGCCCCTCGGAGCGCACAGATACGCAGTATTTT. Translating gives CASSPSERTDTQYF.

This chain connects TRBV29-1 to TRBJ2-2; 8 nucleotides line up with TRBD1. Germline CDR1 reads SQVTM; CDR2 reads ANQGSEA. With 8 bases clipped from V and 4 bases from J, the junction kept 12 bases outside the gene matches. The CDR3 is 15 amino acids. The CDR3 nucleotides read TGCAGCTTTCGATCCGGGACAGGTCGCACCGGGGAGCTGTTTTTT. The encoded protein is CSFRSGTGRTGELFF.

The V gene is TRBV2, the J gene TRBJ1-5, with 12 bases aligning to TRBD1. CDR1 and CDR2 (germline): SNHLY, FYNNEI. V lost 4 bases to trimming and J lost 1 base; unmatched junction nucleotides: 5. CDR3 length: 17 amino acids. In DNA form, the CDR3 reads TGTGCCAGCAGTGGCCGGGACAGGGGGCGCAGCAATCAGCCCCAGCATTTT. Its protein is CASSGRDRGRSNQPQHF.

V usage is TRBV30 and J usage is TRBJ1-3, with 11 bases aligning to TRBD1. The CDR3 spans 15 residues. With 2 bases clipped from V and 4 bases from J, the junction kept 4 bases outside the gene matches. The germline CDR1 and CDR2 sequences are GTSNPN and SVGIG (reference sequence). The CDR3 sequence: CAWSKDRGPGNTIYF. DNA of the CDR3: TGTGCCTGGAGTAAGGACAGGGGGCCAGGAAACACCATATATTTT.

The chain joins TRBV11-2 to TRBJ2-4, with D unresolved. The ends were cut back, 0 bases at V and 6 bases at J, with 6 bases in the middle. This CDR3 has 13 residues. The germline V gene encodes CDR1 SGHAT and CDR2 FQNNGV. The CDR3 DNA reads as TGTGCCAGCAGCTTAGATCCGAGAAACATTCAGTACTTC. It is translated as CASSLDPRNIQYF.

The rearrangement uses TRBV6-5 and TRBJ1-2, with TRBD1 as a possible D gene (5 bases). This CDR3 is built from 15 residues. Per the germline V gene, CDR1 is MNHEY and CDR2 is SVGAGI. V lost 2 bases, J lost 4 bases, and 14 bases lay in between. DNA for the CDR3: TGTGCCAGCAGTTACGGCGGGGACGAAAGCTATGGCTACACCTTC. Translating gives CASSYGGDESYGYTF.

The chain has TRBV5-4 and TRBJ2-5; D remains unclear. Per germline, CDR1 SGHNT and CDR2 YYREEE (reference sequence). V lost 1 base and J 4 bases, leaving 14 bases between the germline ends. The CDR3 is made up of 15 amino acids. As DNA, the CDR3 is TGTGCCAGCAGCTTGTGGCTTAGCCAAGGAGAGACCCAGTACTTC. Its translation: CASSLWLSQGETQYF.

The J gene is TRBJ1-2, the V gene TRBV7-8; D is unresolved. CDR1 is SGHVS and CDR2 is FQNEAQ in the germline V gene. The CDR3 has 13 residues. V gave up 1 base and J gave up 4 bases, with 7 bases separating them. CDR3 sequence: CASSLGGSYGYTF. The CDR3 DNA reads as TGTGCCAGCAGCTTAGGCGGCAGCTATGGCTACACCTTC.

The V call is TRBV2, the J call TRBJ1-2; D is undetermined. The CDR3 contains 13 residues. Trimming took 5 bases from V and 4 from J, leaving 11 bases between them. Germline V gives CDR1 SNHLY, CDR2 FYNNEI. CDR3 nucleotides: TGTGCCAGCAGTACCGGGTCACGCTATGGCTACACCTTC. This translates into CASSTGSRYGYTF.

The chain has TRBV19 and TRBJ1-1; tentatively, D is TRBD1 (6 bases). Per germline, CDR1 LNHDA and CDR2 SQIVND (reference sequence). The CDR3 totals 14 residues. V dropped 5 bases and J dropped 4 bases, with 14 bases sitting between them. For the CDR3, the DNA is TGTGCCAGTAGTCCCCGGGGGGGCCTCACTGAAGCTTTCTTT. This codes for CASSPRGGLTEAFF.

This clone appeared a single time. CDR3 amino acids: CASSTGTRGTQYF. The DNA of the CDR3 is TGTGCCAGCTCAACAGGGACCCGCGGTACGCAGTATTTT. The chain couples TRBV18 to TRBJ2-3, with D perhaps TRBD1 (6 bases). Germline V CDR1 and CDR2: KGHSH, LQKENI. The CDR3 is made up of 13 amino acids. Trimming took 5 bases from V and 8 from J, leaving 14 bases between them.

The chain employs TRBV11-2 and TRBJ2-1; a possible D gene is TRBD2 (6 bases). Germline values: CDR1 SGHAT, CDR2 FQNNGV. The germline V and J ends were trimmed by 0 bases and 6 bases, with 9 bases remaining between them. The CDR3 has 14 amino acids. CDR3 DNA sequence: TGTGCCAGCAGCTTAGACGGGAGAGGCAATGAGCAGTTCTTC. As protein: CASSLDGRGNEQFF.